The sequence of this TCR beta chain was determined in a study of blood T cell repertoires in COVID-19. Study background: The United States, Italy and Spain provided the acute and convalescent COVID-19 samples. Sources were T cells, B-cell-depleted T cells, or PBMCs; the material itself was cDNA or gDNA.

In the study's own analysis: Cell counts per sample came from amplifying reference gene primers. Libraries were prepared by immunoSEQ multiplex PCR; TCRdb keeps only in-frame clonotypes and omits some of them. V, J and clone size are taken as reported in that table, and D and trimming were inferred from the DNA itself. The sample yields tens of thousands of clones, roughly 88% seen once. Germline V gene data show CDR1 as MDHEN and CDR2 as SYDVKM. The CDR3 runs 14 residues. V dropped 11 bases and J dropped 5; count of bases not matched to a gene: 12. J is TRBJ2-1 and V is TRBV28, with 7 bases that match TRBD2. This TCR derives from a woman aged 45-59 years with active COVID-19. Sequencing was performed on peripheral blood. DNA of the CDR3: TGTGCCGGAGCCGGGACTACACCCGACAATGAGCAGTTCTTC. It yields the protein CAGAGTTPDNEQFF.